The 25 T cell receptor beta chains below come from one sample, sequenced in a study of blood T cell repertoires in COVID-19. Here immunoSEQ multiplex PCR was the method, and the copy in TCRdb shows in-frame clones only, minus some. In the table there are under 150,000 clones, approximately 85% of which are singletons. The sequenced material came from peripheral blood. Receptors originate from a human donor in a cohort sampled during active COVID-19.

This chain connects TRBV5-1 to TRBJ2-5, with D possibly matching TRBD2 (5 bases). This CDR3 comprises 14 residues. Per the germline V gene, CDR1 is SGHRS and CDR2 is YFSETQ. Trimming took off 10 bases at V and 0 bases at J, with 16 bases between the two ends. Here the CDR3 reads CASRRALYQETQYF. DNA for the CDR3: TGCGCCTCACGGCGGGCGTTGTACCAAGAGACCCAGTACTTC. Based on the CDR3 plus reference TRBV5-1 and TRBJ2-5, the full variable domain is KAGVTQTPRYLIKTRGQQVTLSCSPISGHRSVSWYQQTPGQGLQFLFEYFSETQRNKGNFPGRFSGRQFSNSRSEMNVSTLELGDSALYLCASRRALYQETQYFGPGTRLLVL.

This clone turned up a few times. The chain joins TRBV16 to TRBJ1-1; D uncertain. The V end lost 1 base, the J end lost 2 bases, and 11 bases lay between the germline ends. Germline V CDR1 and CDR2: KGHSY, FQNENV. The CDR3 length is 15 residues. CDR3 DNA sequence: TGTGCCAGCAGCCAATTATCCTCAGGCAACACTGAAGCTTTCTTT. Its translation is CASSQLSSGNTEAFF.

This clone was detected only once. In DNA, the CDR3 is TGCGCCAGCAGCTCCGGACTACTACCCGCGGGTGGGGAGCTGTTTTTT. Its protein product is CASSSGLLPAGGELFF. J is TRBJ2-2 and V is TRBV5-1; perhaps TRBD2 as D (6 bases). The CDR3 is made up of 16 amino acids. The germline gives CDR1 SGHRS, CDR2 YFSETQ. V was pared by 3 bases and J by 8 bases, with 20 bases between.

The chain carries TRBV30 and TRBJ1-6; D is possibly TRBD1 (6 bases). Germline loops: CDR1 GTSNPN, CDR2 SVGIG (reference sequence). There are 13 residues in the CDR3. The V end lost 5 bases, the J end lost 7 bases, and 12 bases lay between the germline ends. CDR3 coding DNA: TGTGCCTGGCGAGGGGGGGGGAATTCACCCCTCCACTTT. It specifies CAWRGGGNSPLHF.

The J gene is TRBJ1-2, the V gene TRBV5-1; perhaps TRBD1 as D (5 bases). This CDR3 comprises 16 residues. Trimming pared 3 bases from V and 0 bases from J, leaving 15 bases between. Germline CDR1 and CDR2: SGHRS and YFSETQ. The CDR3 DNA follows: TGCGCCAGCAGCTGGGGCGGACGGCTTACTAACTATGGCTACACCTTC. Translated, it gives CASSWGGRLTNYGYTF.

This sequence joins TRBV7-3 and TRBJ2-3, with 13 bases matching TRBD2. This CDR3 has 16 residues. J gave up 5 bases and V 7 bases, and 9 bases lay outside the gene matches. The germline CDR1 and CDR2 sequences are SGHTA and FQGTGA. The CDR3 nucleotides are TGTGCCAGCACCCTAGGGGGACTAGCGGGGAAAGATACGCAGTATTTT. Translation: CASTLGGLAGKDTQYF.

The chain has TRBV5-6 and TRBJ2-1; 10 bases are a match to TRBD2. CDR1 and CDR2 from the germline V gene are SGHDT and YYEEEE. This CDR3 is 14 amino acids long. V lost 2 bases, J lost 8 bases, and 4 bases stayed unmatched. The CDR3 DNA reads as TGTGCCAGCAGCTTATGGACTAGCGGCGATGAGCAGTTCTTC. Its translation is CASSLWTSGDEQFF.

The gene calls are TRBV11-2 and TRBJ2-5; no reliable D call. The CDR3 has 14 amino acids. V was shortened by 0 bases and J by 2 bases, with 7 bases between the two germline ends. Germline V gene lookup returns CDR1 SGHAT and CDR2 FQNNGV. DNA for the CDR3: TGTGCCAGCAGCTTAGAACCGAGACAAGAGACCCAGTACTTC. It is translated as CASSLEPRQETQYF.

The gene calls are TRBV11-3 and TRBJ2-1, with 10 bases identical to TRBD1. The CDR3 is 16 amino acids. Germline CDR1 is SGHNT and CDR2 is YENEEA. The junction had 4 bases not matched to a gene; V was cut back by 0 bases and J by 5 bases. The CDR3 loop reads CASSLEGQGVHNEQFF. The CDR3 DNA reads as TGTGCCAGCAGCTTAGAAGGACAGGGGGTTCACAATGAGCAGTTCTTC.

This clone was detected only once. The chain uses TRBV5-4 and TRBJ2-4, with TRBD2 matching 8 bases. V was clipped by 3 bases and J by 7 bases; unmatched bases: 9. This CDR3 is built from 15 residues. Germline lookup yields CDR1 SGHNT and CDR2 YYREEE (reference sequence). The CDR3 sequence: CASSSPGSGGNIQYF. The CDR3 coding sequence is TGTGCCAGCAGCTCCCCTGGGTCGGGGGGGAACATTCAGTACTTC. The whole variable domain, filled in from reference TRBV5-4 and TRBJ2-4, reads ETGVTQSPTHLIKTRGQQVTLRCSSQSGHNTVSWYQQALGQGPQFIFQYYREEENGRGNFPPRFSGLQFPNYSSELNVNALELDDSALYLCASSSPGSGGNIQYFGAGTRLSVL.

The J gene is TRBJ2-1, the V gene TRBV6-2 or TRBV6-3; 13 bases agree with TRBD2. V gave up 6 bases and J gave up 6 bases; unmatched junction bases: 23. This CDR3 is built from 21 residues. The V gene's germline CDR1 is MNHEY and CDR2 SVGEGT. The CDR3 region is CASSATDRGTSGAPLSNEQFF. CDR3 coding DNA: TGTGCCAGCAGCGCGACAGACCGCGGGACTAGCGGGGCTCCGTTAAGCAATGAGCAGTTCTTC.

The J gene is TRBJ1-5, the V gene TRBV27; 7 positions agree with TRBD1. Germline V lookup: CDR1 MNHEY, CDR2 SMNVEV (reference sequence). Losses at the gene ends were 6 bases for V and 4 bases for J; bases not matched to a gene: 6. There are 14 residues in the CDR3. The CDR3 DNA reads TGTGCCAGCAGGCAAAGCAGGGGGAATCAGCCCCAGCATTTT. Protein: CASRQSRGNQPQHF.

V usage is TRBV6-2 or TRBV6-3 and J usage is TRBJ2-1; possibly TRBD2 for D (5 bases). The germline V gene encodes CDR1 MNHEY and CDR2 SVGEGT. The CDR3 extends over 12 amino acids. The V and J ends lost 5 bases and 7 bases respectively, with 9 bases between them. CDR3 DNA: TGTGCCAGCAGTCGCAGCGGAAATGAGCAGTTCTTC. Protein product: CASSRSGNEQFF.

This chain uses TRBV7-2 with TRBJ1-2; 8 nucleotides line up with TRBD1. V gave up 4 bases and J gave up 8 bases; unmatched junction bases: 12. The CDR3 runs 15 residues. The germline gives CDR1 SGHTA, CDR2 FQGNSA. CDR3 residues: CASSSFGQGYDGYTF. In DNA, the CDR3 is TGTGCCAGCAGCTCCTTTGGACAGGGCTATGACGGCTACACCTTC.

The chain employs TRBV7-2 and TRBJ1-1, with D perhaps matching TRBD1 (6 bases). The germline V and J ends were trimmed by 6 bases and 7 bases, with 15 bases remaining between them. The CDR3 covers 13 residues. Germline CDR1 and CDR2: SGHTA and FQGNSA. CDR3 sequence: CASRVQGLGEAFF. The DNA for the CDR3 is TGTGCCAGCAGGGTTCAGGGGCTCGGTGAAGCTTTCTTT.

This chain links TRBV9 with TRBJ1-6; D not certain. This CDR3 contains 15 residues. In germline, CDR1 is SGDLS, CDR2 YYNGEE. With 3 bases removed from V and 7 bases from J, the gap between germline ends came to 14 bases. The CDR3 is CASSGGKGENSPLHF. CDR3 bases: TGTGCCAGCAGCGGAGGGAAGGGAGAGAATTCACCCCTCCACTTT.

The chain is built from TRBV10-3 and TRBJ1-5, with D possibly being TRBD1 (6 bases). CDR1 and CDR2 from the germline V gene are ENHRY and SYGVKD. The length of the CDR3 is 13 residues. V dropped 0 bases and J dropped 6 bases, with 6 bases sitting between them. CDR3 region: CAISESGAQPQHF. The CDR3 DNA sequence: TGTGCCATCAGTGAGTCGGGGGCTCAGCCCCAGCATTTT.

The V and J genes are TRBV7-2 and TRBJ2-2; 8 bases align to TRBD2. Germline CDR1 reads SGHTA; CDR2 reads FQGNSA. V shed 2 bases, J shed 5 bases, and the junction held 4 bases outside the gene matches. CDR3 size: 15 residues. The CDR3 loop reads CASSLLAGGTGELFF. DNA of the CDR3: TGTGCCAGCAGCTTACTCGCGGGGGGAACCGGGGAGCTGTTTTTT.

The rearrangement uses TRBV2 and TRBJ2-7; D gene ambiguous. V shed 4 bases and J shed 5 bases, with 9 bases lying between them. From germline, CDR1 is SNHLY and CDR2 FYNNEI. This CDR3 comprises 12 residues. This CDR3 is CASSGGTDEQYF. Here the CDR3 DNA reads TGTGCCAGCAGTGGAGGCACCGACGAGCAGTACTTC.

In its sample, this clone was seen a few times. This sequence joins TRBV30 and TRBJ2-1; possibly TRBD2 for D (7 bases). This CDR3 has 14 residues. V lost 5 bases to trimming and J lost 6 bases, with 17 bases between them. Per the germline V gene, CDR1 is GTSNPN and CDR2 is SVGIG (reference sequence). CDR3 coding DNA: TGTGCCTGGTCCCTGGGGGGGGGCCCCAATGAGCAGTTCTTC. Its translation: CAWSLGGGPNEQFF.

The chain is built from TRBV7-8 and TRBJ2-5; possible D gene TRBD2, 6 bases. V lost 6 bases and J lost 1, with 18 bases in between. CDR1 and CDR2 (germline): SGHVS, FQNEAQ. The CDR3 totals 16 residues. CDR3 DNA: TGTGCCAGCAGTCGAAACATGGGGGGAGTCCAAGAGACCCAGTACTTC. Translation gives CASSRNMGGVQETQYF.

The chain couples TRBV29-1 to TRBJ2-3, with D perhaps TRBD1 (5 bases). CDR3 length: 15 amino acids. Germline-derived CDR1 and CDR2 are SQVTM and ANQGSEA. V was cut by 4 bases and J by 1 base, with 15 bases left in between. The CDR3 spells CSVGNGVTGTDTQYF. For the CDR3, the DNA is TGCAGCGTTGGTAATGGTGTGACAGGCACAGATACGCAGTATTTT.

The chain uses TRBV2 and TRBJ2-4; 8 bases are a match to TRBD1. CDR3 length: 15 residues. Germline V CDR1 and CDR2: SNHLY, FYNNEI. V shed 6 bases, J shed 1 base, and the junction held 5 bases outside the gene matches. The CDR3 here is CASRAGGSAKNIQYF. The CDR3 bases are TGTGCCAGCAGGGCAGGGGGCTCGGCCAAAAACATTCAGTACTTC.

A few counts support this clone. This chain links TRBV4-2 with TRBJ2-7, with TRBD2 matching 11 bases. Trimming removed 2 bases from V and 2 bases from J; junction bases left unmatched: 5. The germline gives CDR1 LGHNA, CDR2 YNFKEQ. This CDR3 contains 16 residues. CDR3 region: CASSQNPSGGTYEQYF. In DNA, the CDR3 is TGTGCCAGCAGCCAAAACCCTAGCGGGGGGACCTACGAGCAGTACTTC.

V usage is TRBV30 and J usage is TRBJ1-1; D perhaps matches TRBD1 (5 bases). Trimming removed 3 bases from V and 3 bases from J, with 11 bases in between. CDR3 size: 13 residues. The germline V gene has CDR1 GTSNPN and CDR2 SVGIG (reference sequence). The CDR3 DNA reads as TGTGCCTGGAGCCCAGGAGGGGACACTGAAGCTTTCTTT. Its translation: CAWSPGGDTEAFF.